The next 11 T cell receptor beta chains were all read from a single sample in a study of T cell responses to AZD1222 COVID-19 vaccine. Sequencing used immunoSEQ multiplex PCR; TCRdb keeps in-frame clones, though not all of them. In the table there are 150,000 to 200,000 clones, approximately 94% of which are singletons. The source material was peripheral blood, sampled on day 0 of AZD1222 vaccination. The receptors shown here come from an adult in good health.

This clone has just one count. The gene calls are TRBV28 and TRBJ1-5; weak D call: TRBD1 (6 bases). CDR3 length: 14 residues. From germline, CDR1 is MDHEN and CDR2 SYDVKM. The V and J ends lost 6 bases and 6 bases respectively, with 15 bases between them. The CDR3 here is CASRGGAWGQPQHF. CDR3 coding DNA: TGTGCCAGCAGGGGGGGGGCCTGGGGTCAGCCCCAGCATTTT. The full variable domain, with the rest looked up from reference TRBV28 and TRBJ1-5, is DVKVTQSSRYLVKRTGEKVFLECVQDMDHENMFWYRQDPGLGLRLIYFSYDVKMKEKGDIPEGYSVSREKKERFSLILESASTNQTSMYLCASRGGAWGQPQHFGDGTRLSIL.

The rearrangement uses TRBV7-3 and TRBJ2-2; 9 positions agree with TRBD2. The V segment lost 2 bases and the J segment 5 bases; nucleotides outside the gene matches: 12. This CDR3 spans 18 amino acids. Per germline, CDR1 SGHTA and CDR2 FQGTGA. The CDR3 loop reads CASSLWASGISGTGELFF. In DNA form, the CDR3 reads TGTGCCAGCAGCTTATGGGCTAGCGGGATATCGGGGACCGGGGAGCTGTTTTTT.

The chain links TRBV11-3 to TRBJ2-2; the D gene could be TRBD1 or TRBD2 (5 bases each). The CDR3 sequence is 15 residues long. V lost 3 bases, J lost 3 bases, and 11 bases lay in between. CDR1 SGHNT and CDR2 YENEEA come from the germline V gene. The CDR3 sequence: CASSLNGDHTGELFF. In nucleotides, the CDR3 is TGTGCCAGCAGCTTGAACGGGGACCACACCGGGGAGCTGTTTTTT.

The chain combines TRBV7-8 with TRBJ2-3, with unresolved D. Trimming shortened V by 3 bases and J by 0 bases, and 16 bases separated the two germline ends. The CDR3 is 17 residues long. Germline V gene lookup returns CDR1 SGHVS and CDR2 FQNEAQ. The DNA of the CDR3 is TGTGCCAGCAGCTTCCCGGTCGGGCCGACTAGCACAGATACGCAGTATTTT. It is translated as CASSFPVGPTSTDTQYF.

The DNA for the CDR3 is TGTGCCAGCAGTTTGGCTTTCGGGACAGGGAACACTGAAGCTTTCTTT. Its protein product is CASSLAFGTGNTEAFF. The chain employs TRBV28 and TRBJ1-1; 8 nucleotides line up with TRBD1. The germline gives CDR1 MDHEN, CDR2 SYDVKM. The CDR3 consists of 16 residues. V lost 3 bases, J lost 1 base, and 7 bases stayed unmatched.

This rearrangement joins TRBV5-6 to TRBJ1-1, with 8 bases matching TRBD1. The CDR3 consists of 17 residues. The germline V gene has CDR1 SGHDT and CDR2 YYEEEE. J was trimmed by 2 bases and V by 4 bases; bases with no gene match: 13. The CDR3 DNA follows: TGTGCCAGCAGCCTCGGACAGGGCTACTCGAGAAACACTGAAGCTTTCTTT. Its protein product is CASSLGQGYSRNTEAFF.

This clone was detected a few times. This chain connects TRBV9 to TRBJ1-3; a possible D gene is TRBD1 (5 bases). Trimming cost V 6 bases and J 0 bases, with 10 bases left between them. This CDR3 has 14 residues. Germline V gene lookup returns CDR1 SGDLS and CDR2 YYNGEE. CDR3 coding DNA: TGTGCCAGCACCCCCGGGGGCTCTGGAAACACCATATATTTT. This encodes CASTPGGSGNTIYF.

The chain links TRBV12-3 or TRBV12-4 to TRBJ1-2; D is perhaps TRBD1 (5 bases). Trimming pared 6 bases from V and 5 bases from J, leaving 13 bases between. The CDR3 is 13 amino acids. The CDR3, as DNA: TGTGCCAGCAGACTTGGGACGGCTTATGGCTACACCTTC. This translates into CASRLGTAYGYTF.

The gene calls are TRBV29-1 and TRBJ1-1, with 7 bases identical to TRBD1. Germline values: CDR1 SQVTM, CDR2 ANQGSEA. V was pared by 7 bases and J by 2 bases, with 10 bases of the junction left unmatched. The CDR3 covers 14 residues. The CDR3 protein is CSAVDTGANTEAFF. CDR3 DNA sequence: TGCAGCGCGGTCGATACAGGGGCCAACACTGAAGCTTTCTTT. The full variable domain, its missing parts supplied by reference TRBV29-1 and TRBJ1-1, is SAVISQKPSRDICQRGTSLTIQCQVDSQVTMMFWYRQQPGQSLTLIATANQGSEATYESGFVIDKFPISRPNLTFSTLTVSNMSPEDSSIYLCSAVDTGANTEAFFGQGTRLTVV.

This clone has more than one count but fewer than ten. The rearrangement links TRBV7-6 to TRBJ2-7, with no clear D. The ends were cut back, 1 base at V and 0 bases at J, with 4 bases in the middle. This CDR3 has 13 amino acids. The germline V gene encodes CDR1 SGHVS and CDR2 FNYEAQ. The CDR3 reads CASSLGDSYEQYF. CDR3 DNA: TGTGCCAGCAGCTTAGGCGACTCCTACGAGCAGTACTTC.

This chain connects TRBV28 to TRBJ2-1; tentative D call: TRBD1 (7 bases). The CDR3 consists of 15 residues. Looked up from germline, CDR1 is MDHEN and CDR2 is SYDVKM. The V and J ends lost 2 bases and 5 bases respectively, with 13 bases between them. The CDR3 nucleotides are TGTGCCAGCAGTTTAATAGCCAGGGGGGACAATGAGCAGTTCTTC. Encoded protein: CASSLIARGDNEQFF.